Presented here are 20 T cell receptor beta chains from one specimen sequenced in a study of cytomegalovirus exposure and HLA in healthy donors. PCR was performed using 60 Vbeta and 13 Jbeta primers. TCRdb's copy holds only in-frame clones and misses some; the assay was immunoSEQ multiplex PCR. The table lists approximately 160,000 clones, roughly 80% of them singletons. The sequenced sample was PBMCs. The receptors originated from a man aged 30 to 45 in good health and CMV-seropositive.

The CDR3 here is CAWRSGLAGHYEQYF. The CDR3, as DNA: TGTGCCTGGAGGTCAGGACTAGCGGGGCACTACGAGCAGTACTTC. The chain combines TRBV30 with TRBJ2-7; TRBD2 agrees at 12 bases. Germline CDR1 reads GTSNPN; CDR2 reads SVGIG (reference sequence). J gave up 3 bases and V 3 bases, and 6 bases lay outside the gene matches. CDR3 length: 15 amino acids. The full variable domain, rest sourced from reference TRBV30 and TRBJ2-7, is SQTIHQWPATLVQPVGSPLSLECTVEGTSNPNLYWYRQAAGRGLQLLFYSVGIGQISSEVPQNLSASRPQDRQFILSSKKLLLSDSGFYLCAWRSGLAGHYEQYFGPGTRLTVT.

V gene TRBV11-2 combines with J gene TRBJ2-7, with a weak D call TRBD2 (5 bases). The germline V gene encodes CDR1 SGHAT and CDR2 FQNNGV. Trimming shortened V by 4 bases and J by 2 bases, and 18 bases separated the two germline ends. The length of the CDR3 is 16 residues. CDR3 DNA: TGTGCCAGCAGCTCCCCAGGTCGGGAACAGACCTACGAGCAGTACTTC. Its translation: CASSSPGREQTYEQYF.

This clone came up once. The chain combines TRBV11-2 with TRBJ1-4, with 8 bases identical to TRBD1. This CDR3 region has 15 residues. CDR1 and CDR2 from the germline V gene are SGHAT and FQNNGV. V lost 3 bases to trimming and J lost 0 bases; unmatched junction nucleotides: 0. The CDR3 DNA is TGTGCCAGCAGCTTGACAGGGGCAACTAATGAAAAACTGTTTTTT. This codes for CASSLTGATNEKLFF.

The genes are TRBV7-8 and TRBJ2-4; the match to TRBD2 covers 8 bases. V gave up 8 bases and J gave up 9 bases; unmatched junction bases: 15. The CDR3 sequence is 15 residues long. Germline CDR1 and CDR2: SGHVS and FQNEAQ. CDR3 DNA: TGTGCCAGCGGCCAGGCAGCGGGAGAGGGCTTCATTCAGTACTTC. Amino acid sequence: CASGQAAGEGFIQYF.

The chain recombines TRBV5-1 with TRBJ1-5, with D unresolved. This CDR3 comprises 14 residues. Germline V gene sequence: CDR1 SGHRS, CDR2 YFSETQ. The V gene lost 0 bases and the J gene lost 9 bases, with 13 bases spanning the gap. CDR3 nucleotide sequence: TGCGCCAGCAGCTTGGTGGGTGGGAGCCGGCCCCAGCATTTT. It is translated as CASSLVGGSRPQHF.

CDR3 sequence (DNA): TGTGCCAGCAGCTTAGATAGTATACTATTCCCCTCCTACGAGCAGTACTTC. Translating it yields CASSLDSILFPSYEQYF. The rearrangement links TRBV11-2 to TRBJ2-5; D not certain. Matching the DNA end better, TRBJ2-7 makes the J call doubtful. This CDR3 has 17 residues. Looked up from germline, CDR1 is SGHAT and CDR2 is FQNNGV.

V usage is TRBV27 and J usage is TRBJ2-2, with D maybe TRBD1 (6 bases). Germline CDR1 and CDR2: MNHEY and SMNVEV (reference sequence). Trimming took 9 bases from V and 8 from J, leaving 13 bases between them. This CDR3 contains 12 residues. The CDR3 coding sequence is TGTGCCAGTTCGGACAGATATGGGGAGCTGTTTTTT. Translation: CASSDRYGELFF.

V and J are TRBV7-9 and TRBJ1-4; 9 nucleotides agree with TRBD1. CDR3 length: 15 residues. V trimming: 5 bases; J trimming: 7 bases; junction bases outside the gene matches: 8. In germline, CDR1 is SEHNR, CDR2 FQNEAQ (reference sequence). The CDR3 DNA is TGTGCCAGCAGCCCGGGGACAGGGATGACTGAAAAACTGTTTTTT. This encodes CASSPGTGMTEKLFF.

This sequence joins TRBV23-1 and TRBJ2-2; 7 positions match TRBD1. TRBV23-1 is placed among ORFs of uncertain function. Germline trimming cut 3 bases from V and 3 bases from J; bases unmatched to any gene: 4. CDR3 length: 15 residues. CDR3 sequence (DNA): TGCGCCAGCAGTCACCCCGACAGGGACACCGGGGAGCTGTTTTTT. Residues: CASSHPDRDTGELFF.

The rearrangement joins TRBV19 to TRBJ1-4; D remains unclear. Trimming cost V 4 bases and J 4 bases, with 10 bases left between them. This CDR3 region has 14 residues. Germline V CDR1 and CDR2: LNHDA, SQIVND (reference sequence). This chain's CDR3 is CASSTRRLNEKLFF. For the CDR3, the DNA is TGTGCCAGTAGTACTAGACGGCTTAATGAAAAACTGTTTTTT.

A note on this clone: A read error may produce the germline difference seen at one junction end. This rearrangement joins TRBV25-1 to TRBJ2-6, with D perhaps matching TRBD1 (5 bases). The germline V gene has CDR1 MGHDK and CDR2 SYGVNS. The CDR3 covers 15 residues. The CDR3 DNA follows: TGTGCCAGCATGAATTCGCGCTCTGGGGCCAACGGCCTGACTTTC. Translation gives CASMNSRSGANGLTF.

The chain recombines TRBV14 with TRBJ2-1; perhaps TRBD1 as D (5 bases). The V gene lost 0 bases and the J gene lost 2 bases, with 14 bases spanning the gap. The CDR3 is made up of 17 amino acids. CDR1 and CDR2 (germline): SGHDN, FVKESK. The CDR3 spells CASSQEIGLGAYNEQFF. CDR3 nucleotide sequence: TGTGCCAGCAGCCAAGAAATTGGCCTAGGGGCCTACAATGAGCAGTTCTTC.

The chain is built from TRBV9 and TRBJ2-1; 9 bases agree with TRBD2. V lost 4 bases and J lost 9; bases outside the gene matches: 14. Germline CDR1 reads SGDLS; CDR2 reads YYNGEE. The CDR3 runs 16 residues. The CDR3, as DNA: TGTGCCAGCAGCAACCCACAGGGGACTAGCTTCCGTGAGCAGTTCTTC. Its protein product is CASSNPQGTSFREQFF.

The chain carries TRBV15 and TRBJ2-1; D uncertain. The V and J ends lost 5 bases and 3 bases respectively, with 17 bases between them. Looked up from germline, CDR1 is LNHNV and CDR2 is YYDKDF (reference sequence). The CDR3 is 16 residues long. The CDR3 protein is CATSGTDTFDYNEQFF. In DNA form, the CDR3 reads TGTGCCACCAGCGGAACCGACACTTTTGACTACAATGAGCAGTTCTTC.

This rearrangement joins TRBV5-1 to TRBJ2-3, with D unresolved. The V gene lost 0 bases and the J gene lost 1 base, with 15 bases spanning the gap. CDR1 and CDR2 from the germline V gene are SGHRS and YFSETQ. The CDR3 extends over 17 amino acids. This chain's CDR3 is CASSLALNVRGTDTQYF. The CDR3 nucleotides are TGCGCCAGCAGCTTGGCCCTAAACGTGCGCGGCACAGATACGCAGTATTTT.

V usage is TRBV10-2 and J usage is TRBJ2-7; perhaps D is TRBD1 or TRBD2 (6 bases each). CDR3 length: 14 amino acids. The ends were cut back, 6 bases at V and 4 bases at J, with 16 bases in the middle. CDR1 and CDR2 (germline): WSHSY, SAAADI. In DNA, the CDR3 is TGCGCCAGCAGGGAGGGGGAGATCCCATACGAGCAGTACTTC. Protein: CASREGEIPYEQYF.

The J gene is TRBJ2-5, the V gene TRBV5-4; 9 nucleotides align to TRBD2. CDR1 and CDR2 (germline): SGHNT, YYREEE (reference sequence). V lost 5 bases and J lost 3; bases outside the gene matches: 5. CDR3 length: 14 amino acids. Here the CDR3 DNA reads TGTGCCAGCAGTCCCGGGACTAGCAAAGAGACCCAGTACTTC. It specifies CASSPGTSKETQYF.

This chain uses TRBV27 with TRBJ2-7; 8 bases fit TRBD2. V lost 5 bases, J lost 3 bases, and 12 bases stayed unmatched. Germline assignment: CDR1 MNHEY and CDR2 SMNVEV (reference sequence). The CDR3 is made up of 16 amino acids. The CDR3 loop is CASSQESGRIYYEQYF. The DNA of the CDR3 is TGTGCCAGCAGTCAGGAAAGCGGGAGAATTTACTACGAGCAGTACTTC.

The rearrangement joins TRBV27 to TRBJ2-7; 13 bases are a match to TRBD2. The germline CDR1 and CDR2 sequences are MNHEY and SMNVEV (reference sequence). V dropped 7 bases and J dropped 7; count of bases not matched to a gene: 10. This CDR3 is built from 15 residues. The CDR3 sequence: CASTPLAGGPGEQYF. CDR3 DNA: TGTGCCAGCACCCCACTAGCGGGAGGGCCGGGAGAGCAGTACTTC.

This clone was counted a single time. The chain has TRBV28 and TRBJ1-4, with D maybe TRBD1 (6 bases). Between the trimmed V and J ends, which lost 2 bases and 2 bases, there was a span of 15 bases. The germline gives CDR1 MDHEN, CDR2 SYDVKM. The CDR3 runs 17 residues. CDR3 sequence reads: CASSLIGGGGTNEKLFF. The CDR3 region has the DNA TGTGCCAGCAGTTTAATAGGGGGGGGAGGCACTAATGAAAAACTGTTTTTT. The full variable domain, completed using reference TRBV28 and TRBJ1-4, is DVKVTQSSRYLVKRTGEKVFLECVQDMDHENMFWYRQDPGLGLRLIYFSYDVKMKEKGDIPEGYSVSREKKERFSLILESASTNQTSMYLCASSLIGGGGTNEKLFFGSGTQLSVL.